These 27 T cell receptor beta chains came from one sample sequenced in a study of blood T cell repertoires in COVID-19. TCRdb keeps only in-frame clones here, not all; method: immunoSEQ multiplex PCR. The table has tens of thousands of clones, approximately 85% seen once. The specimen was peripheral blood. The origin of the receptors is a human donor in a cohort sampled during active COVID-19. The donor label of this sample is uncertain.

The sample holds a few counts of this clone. The CDR3 sequence is CASSPGTGLLQEQFF. CDR3 nucleotide sequence: TGTGCCAGCAGCCCCGGGACAGGGCTCCTACAGGAGCAGTTCTTC. The chain recombines TRBV6-6 with TRBJ2-1, with TRBD1 matching 9 bases. The ends lost 6 bases at V and 10 bases at J; junction bases unmatched: 13. The CDR3 runs to 15 residues. Germline V gene lookup returns CDR1 MNHNY and CDR2 SVGAGI (reference sequence).

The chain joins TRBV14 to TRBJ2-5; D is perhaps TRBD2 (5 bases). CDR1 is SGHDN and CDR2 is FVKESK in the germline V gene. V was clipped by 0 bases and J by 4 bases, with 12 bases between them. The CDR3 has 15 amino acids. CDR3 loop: CASSQDPPGRETQYF. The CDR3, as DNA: TGTGCCAGCAGCCAAGATCCCCCTGGGAGAGAGACCCAGTACTTC.

In nucleotides, the CDR3 is TGTGCCAGCAGCTTGGCTACAGGGAAGGTCTCCTACGAGCAGTACTTC. It codes for CASSLATGKVSYEQYF. The chain couples TRBV5-5 to TRBJ2-7, with TRBD1 as a possible D gene (6 bases). V was pared by 0 bases and J by 0 bases, with 13 bases between. The CDR3 spans 16 residues. Germline V gene lookup returns CDR1 SGHKS and CDR2 YYEKEE (reference sequence).

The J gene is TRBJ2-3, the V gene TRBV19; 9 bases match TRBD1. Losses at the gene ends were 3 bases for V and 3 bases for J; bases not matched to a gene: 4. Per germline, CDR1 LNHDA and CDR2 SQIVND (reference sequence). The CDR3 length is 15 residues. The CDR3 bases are TGTGCCAGTAGTATCTTGACAGGGGGAACAGATACGCAGTATTTT. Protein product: CASSILTGGTDTQYF.

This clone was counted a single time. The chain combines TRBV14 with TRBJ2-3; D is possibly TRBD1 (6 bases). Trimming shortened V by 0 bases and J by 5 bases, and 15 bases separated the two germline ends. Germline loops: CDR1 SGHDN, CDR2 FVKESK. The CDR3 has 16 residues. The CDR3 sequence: CASSQEGQGLIDTQYF. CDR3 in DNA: TGTGCCAGCAGCCAAGAAGGGCAGGGGCTTATAGATACGCAGTATTTT.

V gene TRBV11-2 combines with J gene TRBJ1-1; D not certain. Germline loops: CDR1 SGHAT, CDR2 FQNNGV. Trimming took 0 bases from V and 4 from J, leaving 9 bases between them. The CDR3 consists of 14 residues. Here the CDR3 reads CASSLDAGSTEAFF. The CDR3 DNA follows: TGTGCCAGCAGCTTAGATGCGGGCTCCACTGAAGCTTTCTTT.

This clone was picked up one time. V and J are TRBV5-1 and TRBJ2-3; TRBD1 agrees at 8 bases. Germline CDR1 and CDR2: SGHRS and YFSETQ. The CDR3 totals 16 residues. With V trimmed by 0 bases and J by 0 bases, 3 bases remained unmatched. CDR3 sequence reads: CASSLGQGTSTDTQYF. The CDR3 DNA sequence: TGCGCCAGCAGCTTGGGACAGGGGACGAGCACAGATACGCAGTATTTT. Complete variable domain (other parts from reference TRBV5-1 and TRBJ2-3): KAGVTQTPRYLIKTRGQQVTLSCSPISGHRSVSWYQQTPGQGLQFLFEYFSETQRNKGNFPGRFSGRQFSNSRSEMNVSTLELGDSALYLCASSLGQGTSTDTQYFGPGTRLTVL.

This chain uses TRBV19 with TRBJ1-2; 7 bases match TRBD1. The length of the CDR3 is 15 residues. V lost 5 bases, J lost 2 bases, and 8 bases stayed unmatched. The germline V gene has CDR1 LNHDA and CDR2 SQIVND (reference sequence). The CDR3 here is CASSVTGVLNYGYTF. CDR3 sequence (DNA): TGTGCCAGTAGTGTCACAGGGGTCTTAAACTATGGCTACACCTTC.

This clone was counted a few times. CDR3 amino acids: CASSQGGSGQYTGELFF. CDR3 coding DNA: TGCGCCAGCAGCCAAGGGGGATCCGGACAGTACACCGGGGAGCTGTTTTTT. This chain joins TRBV4-3 and TRBJ2-2; D possibly corresponds to TRBD1 (6 bases). This CDR3 region has 17 residues. Germline loops: CDR1 LGHNA, CDR2 YSLEER. V shed 1 base and J shed 3 bases, with 15 bases lying between them.

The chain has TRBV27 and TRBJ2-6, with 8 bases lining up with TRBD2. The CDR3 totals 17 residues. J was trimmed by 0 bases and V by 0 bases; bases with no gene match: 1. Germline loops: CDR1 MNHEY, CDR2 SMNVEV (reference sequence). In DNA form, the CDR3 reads TGTGCCAGCAGTTTATCGCGGGGGGTCTCTGGGGCCAACGTCCTGACTTTC. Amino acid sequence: CASSLSRGVSGANVLTF.

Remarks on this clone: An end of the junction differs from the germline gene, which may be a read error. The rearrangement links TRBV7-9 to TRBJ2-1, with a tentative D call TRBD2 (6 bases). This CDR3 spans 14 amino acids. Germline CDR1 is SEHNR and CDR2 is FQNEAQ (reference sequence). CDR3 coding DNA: TGTGCCAGCAGCTTTAGCGGCTCCTCCAATGAGCAGTTCTTC. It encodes CASSFSGSSNEQFF.

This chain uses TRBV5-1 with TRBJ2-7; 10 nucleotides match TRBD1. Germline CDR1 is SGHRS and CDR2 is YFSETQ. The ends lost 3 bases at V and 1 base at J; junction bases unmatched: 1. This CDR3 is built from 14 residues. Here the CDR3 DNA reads TGCGCCAGCAGCTGGGACAGGGGTTCCTACGAGCAGTACTTC. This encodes CASSWDRGSYEQYF.

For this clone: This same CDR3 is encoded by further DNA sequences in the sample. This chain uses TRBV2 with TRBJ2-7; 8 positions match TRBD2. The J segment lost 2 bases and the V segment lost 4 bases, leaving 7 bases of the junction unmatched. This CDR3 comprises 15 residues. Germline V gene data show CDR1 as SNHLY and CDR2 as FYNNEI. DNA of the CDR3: TGTGCCAGCAGTGTCGCTAGCGGGCAAACCTACGAGCAGTACTTC. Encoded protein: CASSVASGQTYEQYF.

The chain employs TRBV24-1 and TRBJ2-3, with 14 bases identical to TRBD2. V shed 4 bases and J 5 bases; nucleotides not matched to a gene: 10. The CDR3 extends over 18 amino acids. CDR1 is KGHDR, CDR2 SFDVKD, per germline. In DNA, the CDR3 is TGTGCCACCAGTGAATATGGGACTAGCGGGGGTTTTGGAGATACGCAGTATTTT. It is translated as CATSEYGTSGGFGDTQYF.

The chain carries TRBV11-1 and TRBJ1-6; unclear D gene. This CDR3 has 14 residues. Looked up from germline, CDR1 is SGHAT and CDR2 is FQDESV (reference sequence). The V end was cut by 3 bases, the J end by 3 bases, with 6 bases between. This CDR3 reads CASSFRGYNSPLHF. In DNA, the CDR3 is TGTGCCAGCAGCTTCCGAGGCTATAATTCACCCCTCCACTTT.

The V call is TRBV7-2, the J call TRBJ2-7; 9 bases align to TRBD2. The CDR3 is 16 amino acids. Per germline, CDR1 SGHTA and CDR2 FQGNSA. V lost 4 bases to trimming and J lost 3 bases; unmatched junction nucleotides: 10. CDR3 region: CASSYTGGGGGYEQYF. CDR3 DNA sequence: TGTGCCAGCAGCTATACCGGCGGGGGGGGCGGCTACGAGCAGTACTTC.

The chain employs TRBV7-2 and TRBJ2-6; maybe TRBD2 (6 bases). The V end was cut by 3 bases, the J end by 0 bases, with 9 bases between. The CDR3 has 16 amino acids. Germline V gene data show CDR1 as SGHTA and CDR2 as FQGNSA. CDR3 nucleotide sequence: TGTGCCAGCAGCTTCGGCGGGACCTCTGGGGCCAACGTCCTGACTTTC. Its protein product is CASSFGGTSGANVLTF.

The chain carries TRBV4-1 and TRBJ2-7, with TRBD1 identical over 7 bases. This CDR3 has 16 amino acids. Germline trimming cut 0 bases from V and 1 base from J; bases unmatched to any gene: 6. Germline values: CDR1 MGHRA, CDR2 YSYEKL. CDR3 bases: TGCGCCAGCAGCCAAGAATCGAACAGGGGATCCTACGAGCAGTACTTC. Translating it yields CASSQESNRGSYEQYF.

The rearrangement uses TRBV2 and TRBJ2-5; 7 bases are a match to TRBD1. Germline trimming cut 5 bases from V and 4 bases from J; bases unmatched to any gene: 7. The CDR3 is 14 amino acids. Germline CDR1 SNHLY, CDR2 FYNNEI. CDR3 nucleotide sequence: TGTGCCAGCAGTCTAAGACAGGGACGAGAGACCCAGTACTTC. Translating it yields CASSLRQGRETQYF.

This chain's CDR3 is CASSANTGSNTEAFF. The CDR3 DNA is TGTGCCAGCAGTGCAAATACAGGGTCGAACACTGAAGCTTTCTTT. This sequence joins TRBV2 and TRBJ1-1; tentatively, D is TRBD1 (6 bases). This CDR3 is 15 amino acids long. Germline V gene sequence: CDR1 SNHLY, CDR2 FYNNEI. V gave up 4 bases and J gave up 1 base, with 13 bases separating them. Variable domain in full (rest from reference TRBV2 and TRBJ1-1): EPEVTQTPSHQVTQMGQEVILRCVPISNHLYFYWYRQILGQKVEFLVSFYNNEISEKSEIFDDQFSVERPDGSNFTLKIRSTKLEDSAMYFCASSANTGSNTEAFFGQGTRLTVV.

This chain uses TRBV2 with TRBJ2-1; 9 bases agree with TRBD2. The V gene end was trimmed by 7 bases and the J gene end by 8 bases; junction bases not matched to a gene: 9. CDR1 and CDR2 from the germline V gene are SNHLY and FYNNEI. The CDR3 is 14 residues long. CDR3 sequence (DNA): TGTGCCAGCAATTCGGCGGGGGGGCTCTATGAGCAGTTCTTC. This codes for CASNSAGGLYEQFF.

The CDR3 DNA reads TGTGCCAGCAACTTAAAACAGGGTCTGAACACTGAAGCTTTCTTT. It specifies CASNLKQGLNTEAFF. The gene calls are TRBV5-4 and TRBJ1-1; tentative D call: TRBD1 (6 bases). The CDR3 runs 15 residues. The germline V and J ends were trimmed by 6 bases and 0 bases, with 15 bases remaining between them. CDR1 and CDR2 from the germline V gene are SGHNT and YYREEE (reference sequence). The full variable domain, its missing parts supplied by reference TRBV5-4 and TRBJ1-1, is ETGVTQSPTHLIKTRGQQVTLRCSSQSGHNTVSWYQQALGQGPQFIFQYYREEENGRGNFPPRFSGLQFPNYSSELNVNALELDDSALYLCASNLKQGLNTEAFFGQGTRLTVV.

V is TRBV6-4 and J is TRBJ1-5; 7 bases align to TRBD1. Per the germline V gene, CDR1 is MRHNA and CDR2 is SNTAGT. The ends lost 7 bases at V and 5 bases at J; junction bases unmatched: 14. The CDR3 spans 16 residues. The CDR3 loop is CASNIDRTGGDQPQHF. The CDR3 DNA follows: TGTGCCAGCAACATTGACAGGACAGGAGGCGATCAGCCCCAGCATTTT.

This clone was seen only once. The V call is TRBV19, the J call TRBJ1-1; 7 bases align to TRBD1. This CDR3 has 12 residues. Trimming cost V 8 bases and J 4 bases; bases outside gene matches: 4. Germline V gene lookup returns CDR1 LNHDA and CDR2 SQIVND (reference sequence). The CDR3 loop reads CASAGGITEAFF. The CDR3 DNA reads TGTGCCAGTGCAGGGGGGATCACTGAAGCTTTCTTT.

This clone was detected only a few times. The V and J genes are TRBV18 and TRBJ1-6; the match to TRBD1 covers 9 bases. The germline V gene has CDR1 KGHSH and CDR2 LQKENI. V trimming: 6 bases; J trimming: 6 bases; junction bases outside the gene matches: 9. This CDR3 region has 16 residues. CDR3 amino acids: CASSRDRELANSPLHF. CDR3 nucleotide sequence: TGTGCCAGCTCCCGGGACAGGGAGTTGGCTAATTCACCCCTCCACTTT.

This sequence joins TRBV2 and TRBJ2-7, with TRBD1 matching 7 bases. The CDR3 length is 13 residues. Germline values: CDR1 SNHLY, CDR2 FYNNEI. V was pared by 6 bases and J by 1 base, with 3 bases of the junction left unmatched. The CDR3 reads CASRDRWSYEQYF. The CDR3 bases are TGTGCCAGCAGGGACAGGTGGTCCTACGAGCAGTACTTC.

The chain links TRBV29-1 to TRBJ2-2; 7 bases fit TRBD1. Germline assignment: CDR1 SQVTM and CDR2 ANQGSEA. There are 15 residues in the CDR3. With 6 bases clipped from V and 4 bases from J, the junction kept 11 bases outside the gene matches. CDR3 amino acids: CSVGETGRATGELFF. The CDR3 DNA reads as TGCAGCGTAGGCGAGACAGGGAGAGCCACCGGGGAGCTGTTTTTT.